This T cell receptor (beta chain) was obtained from a study of T cell repertoires in cytomegalovirus infection. On the study more broadly: In public TCR beta signatures, there were indications of both CMV infection and matching HLA type.

In the case of this clonotype: Its target is unknown.

In germline, CDR1 is LNHNV, CDR2 YYDKDF (reference sequence). Trimming pared 1 base from V and 5 bases from J, leaving 13 bases between. The CDR3 is made up of 15 amino acids. TCRdb called the reads again in MiXCR, with one record for every CDR3 protein. In the table there are approximately 270,000 distinct CDR3 sequences, roughly a fifth of which are singletons. This TCR came from a human donor in good health (CMV status not recorded). Some clones in this sample may be carry-over from other donors' samples. The V gene is TRBV15, the J gene TRBJ2-3; a weak D match, TRBD2 (6 bases). The sequenced sample was cultured PBMCs, obtained from culture after CMV antigen stimulation. DNA of the CDR3: TGTGCCACCAGCAGAGCGCCGGGAGCCGTAGATACGCAGTATTTT. Translated, it gives CATSRAPGAVDTQYF. Full variable domain (remainder filled in from reference TRBV15 and TRBJ2-3): DAMVIQNPRYQVTQFGKPVTLSCSQTLNHNVMYWYQQKSSQAPKLLFHYYDKDFNNEADTPDNFQSRRPNTSFCFLDIRSPGLGDTAMYLCATSRAPGAVDTQYFGPGTRLTVL.